The 19 T cell receptor beta chains below all came from one sample that was sequenced in a study of prognosis after radiotherapy for stage I lung cancer. Genomic DNA was subjected to two-round multiplex PCR for amplification of TCR beta CDR3. Round-one PCR had primers specific to each TRBV and TRBJ gene. MiXCR was run by TCRdb on the multiplex PCR reads, yielding one entry per CDR3 protein. The data hold 11,000 to 15,000 distinct CDR3 sequences, with about 57% observed a single time. Source: PBMCs, taken before or after stereotactic body radiation therapy (not recorded which). These receptors all come from a donor aged 50 or older with non-small cell lung cancer.

This chain links TRBV28 with TRBJ1-2; possibly TRBD1 for D (5 bases). Germline-derived CDR1 and CDR2 are MDHEN and SYDVKM. The CDR3 covers 12 residues. The V end lost 3 bases, the J end lost 8 bases, and 10 bases lay between the germline ends. This CDR3 is CASSLGVGGYTF. The CDR3, as DNA: TGTGCCAGCAGTTTGGGGGTCGGCGGCTACACCTTC.

Turning to this clonotype: An end of the junction differs from the germline gene, which may be a read error. V gene TRBV6-2 or TRBV6-3 combines with J gene TRBJ2-2; 12 positions match TRBD2. From germline, CDR1 is MNHEY and CDR2 SVGEGT. The CDR3 consists of 15 residues. CDR3 bases: TGTGCCAGCAGCCGACTAGCGGGAGTTCGCGGGGAGCCGTTTTTT. It specifies CASSRLAGVRGEPFF.

This clonotype was recorded at least ten times. This chain connects TRBV28 to TRBJ2-4; TRBD1 matches at 7 bases. J gave up 0 bases and V 6 bases, and 5 bases lay outside the gene matches. Germline CDR1 MDHEN, CDR2 SYDVKM. The CDR3 length is 15 residues. CDR3 in amino acids: CASSLGQIAKNIQYF. The CDR3 region has the DNA TGTGCCAGCAGCCTGGGACAGATAGCCAAAAACATTCAGTACTTC.

The chain joins TRBV15 to TRBJ2-3, with D perhaps matching TRBD1 or TRBD2 (5 bases each). The CDR3 is 17 amino acids. Germline-derived CDR1 and CDR2 are LNHNV and YYDKDF (reference sequence). The germline V and J ends were trimmed by 1 base and 2 bases, with 16 bases remaining between them. The DNA of the CDR3 is TGTGCCACCAGCAGAGCCACCGTGACGGGGCCCACAGATACGCAGTATTTT. Translation: CATSRATVTGPTDTQYF.

V is TRBV4-1 and J is TRBJ2-3; D may be TRBD2 (6 bases). Trimming cost V 0 bases and J 7 bases, with 17 bases left between them. This CDR3 is built from 16 residues. CDR1 and CDR2 from the germline V gene are MGHRA and YSYEKL. CDR3 in amino acids: CASSQDRAGSTYTQYF. CDR3 DNA: TGCGCCAGCAGCCAAGATCGGGCGGGAAGCACGTATACGCAGTATTTT.

This clonotype has ten or more counts. This CDR3 is CASSVPRRETQYF. The DNA of the CDR3 is TGTGCCAGCAGCGTACCCCGTCGAGAGACCCAGTACTTC. The chain employs TRBV11-3 and TRBJ2-5; D is unclear. The CDR3 covers 13 residues. V lost 5 bases and J 4 bases, leaving 11 bases between the germline ends. CDR1 is SGHNT, CDR2 YENEEA, per germline. The whole variable domain, filled in from reference TRBV11-3 and TRBJ2-5, reads EAGVVQSPRYKIIEKKQPVAFWCNPISGHNTLYWYLQNLGQGPELLIRYENEEAVDDSQLPKDRFSAERLKGVDSTLKIQPAELGDSAVYLCASSVPRRETQYFGPGTRLLVL.

This chain connects TRBV20-1 to TRBJ2-3, with TRBD2 as a possible D gene (5 bases). V lost 4 bases and J 6 bases, leaving 11 bases between the germline ends. There are 12 residues in the CDR3. Germline CDR1 DFQATT, CDR2 SNEGSKA (reference sequence). The CDR3 is CSAIDWRDTQYF. The CDR3 nucleotides are TGCAGTGCTATTGACTGGAGGGATACGCAGTATTTT.

The chain recombines TRBV10-3 with TRBJ2-4; no reliable D call. Germline V lookup: CDR1 ENHRY, CDR2 SYGVKD. V was trimmed by 0 bases and J by 10 bases, leaving 7 bases between them. The length of the CDR3 is 12 residues. The CDR3 sequence is CAISESRYIQYF. In nucleotides, the CDR3 is TGTGCCATCAGTGAGTCGAGATATATTCAGTACTTC.

This clonotype showed up just a few times. The V and J genes are TRBV6-1 and TRBJ2-7, with 7 nucleotides matching TRBD1. V was pared by 6 bases and J by 2 bases, with 4 bases of the junction left unmatched. Germline CDR1 and CDR2: MNHNS and SASEGT. The CDR3 covers 13 residues. The CDR3 DNA reads as TGTGCCAGCAGCTTGACAGGGACCTACGAGCAGTACTTC. It yields the protein CASSLTGTYEQYF.

This sequence joins TRBV6-2 or TRBV6-3 and TRBJ1-2; D possibly corresponds to TRBD1 (5 bases). Trimming took off 8 bases at V and 8 bases at J, with 15 bases between the two ends. Germline loops: CDR1 MNHEY, CDR2 SVGEGT. The CDR3 has 12 amino acids. As DNA, the CDR3 is TGTGCCAGCGAGGGGACCGCGGACGGCTACACCTTC. Its protein product is CASEGTADGYTF.

As concerns this clonotype: Germline is not matched at one junction end, which may reflect a read error. The rearrangement links TRBV6-9 to TRBJ2-2; perhaps TRBD1 as D (5 bases). Germline CDR1 reads MNHGY; CDR2 reads SVAAGI. This CDR3 has 17 amino acids. The CDR3 bases are TGTGCCAGCAGTTACCCTCGGCAGTGGGCGGACACCGGTGAGCTGTTTTTT. Amino acid sequence: CASSYPRQWADTGELFF.

This clonotype is deemed medium-sized (0.01 to 0.1%). J is TRBJ2-7 and V is TRBV7-2; D unclear. The CDR3 is 13 amino acids. The germline CDR1 and CDR2 sequences are SGHTA and FQGNSA. The V gene lost 1 base and the J gene lost 7 bases, with 11 bases spanning the gap. CDR3 sequence: CASSLDRHREQYF. CDR3 DNA: TGTGCCAGCAGCTTAGACAGACACCGGGAGCAGTACTTC.

A word on this clonotype: A read error may produce the germline difference seen at one junction end. V gene TRBV6-5 combines with J gene TRBJ2-7, with D perhaps TRBD1 or TRBD2 (5 bases each). The CDR3 sequence is 13 residues long. The V gene's germline CDR1 is MNHEY and CDR2 SVGAGI. CDR3 coding DNA: TGTGCCAGCAGTTACCTTGGGACCTACGAGCATTACTTC. Protein: CASSYLGTYEHYF.

The CDR3 nucleotides are TGTGCCAGCAGCTTGAAGGGTACTAATTCACCCCTCCACTTT. Amino acids: CASSLKGTNSPLHF. V and J are TRBV11-2 and TRBJ1-6; D not certain. CDR1 and CDR2 (germline): SGHAT, FQNNGV. V lost 3 bases, J lost 6 bases, and 9 bases lay in between. This CDR3 spans 14 amino acids.

Of note for this clonotype: The germline gene is not matched at one end of the junction; a read error may be the cause. This chain connects TRBV24-1 to TRBJ2-5; the D is unclear. This CDR3 contains 13 residues. Germline V gene sequence: CDR1 KGHDR, CDR2 SFDVKD. The CDR3: CATNQRSVETQYF. For the CDR3, the DNA is TGTGCCACCAACCAACGAAGTGTAGAGACACAGTACTTC.

The sample holds one count of this clonotype. The chain links TRBV9 to TRBJ1-3, with 7 positions matching TRBD1. Trimming at V came to 2 bases and at J to 0 bases, leaving 5 bases not matched to a gene. Per the germline V gene, CDR1 is SGDLS and CDR2 is YYNGEE. The CDR3 totals 16 residues. The CDR3, as DNA: TGTGCCAGCAGCGTTACCACAGGGGCCTCTGGAAACACCATATATTTT. It encodes CASSVTTGASGNTIYF.

The rearrangement uses TRBV20-1 and TRBJ1-2; D gene unclear. Deletions cut 0 bases from V and 7 bases from J, with 9 bases between. Germline assignment: CDR1 DFQATT and CDR2 SNEGSKA (reference sequence). There are 12 residues in the CDR3. The CDR3, as DNA: TGCAGTGCTAGAGATGGGGTGATTGGCTACACCTTC. Protein: CSARDGVIGYTF.

In this sample, this clonotype turned up many times. This could be a read error, since a much larger clone is one nucleotide away. J is TRBJ1-2 and V is TRBV7-3, with TRBD1 as a possible D gene (6 bases). The germline V gene encodes CDR1 SGHTA and CDR2 FQGTGA. V gave up 2 bases and J gave up 5 bases, with 9 bases separating them. This CDR3 spans 13 amino acids. CDR3 residues: CASSLSGEYGYTF. As DNA, the CDR3 is TGTGCCAGCAGCTTATCAGGGGAGTATGGCTACACCTTC.

This clonotype appeared many times. The DNA for the CDR3 is TGTGCCAGTAGTACCACAGACCTTAGCTCCTACGAGCAGTACTTC. This encodes CASSTTDLSSYEQYF. The rearrangement links TRBV19 to TRBJ2-7; D call uncertain. This CDR3 is built from 15 residues. Germline CDR1 reads LNHDA; CDR2 reads SQIVND (reference sequence). Trimming removed 4 bases at V and 0 bases at J, with 13 bases between.